The 22 T cell receptor beta chains below were found in one sample sequenced in a study of Ad26.COV2.S vaccination and SARS-CoV-2 variants. Assay: immunoSEQ multiplex PCR; the TCRdb copy retains only in-frame clones and omits some. The sample lists some 290,000 clones, around four fifths occurring once. Regarding treatment: around 19 received Ad26.COV2.S at low or high dose, single or two shots; about 5 received placebo; per-sample allocation not given. Sample collection was performed on day 63 after the first vaccine or placebo injection. The sample was peripheral blood, taken in a trial of Ad26.COV2.S vaccine versus placebo. These receptors all stem from a person aged 18 to 65 who received the Ad26.COV2.S COVID-19 vaccine or a placebo.

This chain connects TRBV4-1 to TRBJ2-2, with D uncertain. Per the germline V gene, CDR1 is MGHRA and CDR2 is YSYEKL. This CDR3 comprises 15 residues. V lost 3 bases and J 1 base, leaving 9 bases between the germline ends. The DNA for the CDR3 is TGCGCCAGCAGCCACTTCGGCTTGAACACCGGGGAGCTGTTTTTT. Its protein product is CASSHFGLNTGELFF.

The chain is built from TRBV7-9 and TRBJ2-7, with a possible D match to TRBD1 (7 bases). V lost 6 bases to trimming and J lost 5 bases, with 14 bases between them. This CDR3 has 13 amino acids. The V gene's germline CDR1 is SEHNR and CDR2 FQNEAQ (reference sequence). CDR3 DNA sequence: TGTGCCAGCAGTCCAGGGGGGCTGCACGAGCAGTACTTC. Translation: CASSPGGLHEQYF.

The genes are TRBV23-1 and TRBJ1-5; D possibly corresponds to TRBD1 (5 bases). Being an ORF, TRBV23-1 has a function that is uncertain. V was trimmed by 3 bases and J by 0 bases, leaving 15 bases between them. This CDR3 region has 17 residues. The CDR3 DNA reads TGCGCCAGCAGTCATCCTCTTCAGGGATATAGCAATCAGCCCCAGCATTTT. Protein product: CASSHPLQGYSNQPQHF.

The chain joins TRBV5-1 to TRBJ1-4, with unresolved D. The germline CDR1 and CDR2 sequences are SGHRS and YFSETQ. This CDR3 is 14 amino acids long. V was trimmed by 3 bases and J by 8 bases, leaving 14 bases between them. The CDR3 DNA reads as TGCGCCAGCAGCTATCGGACCGCGGAGGAAAAACTGTTTTTT. It yields the protein CASSYRTAEEKLFF.

The chain has TRBV5-4 and TRBJ1-1; a weak D match, TRBD1 (5 bases). The length of the CDR3 is 18 residues. Germline V lookup: CDR1 SGHNT, CDR2 YYREEE (reference sequence). Deletions cut 0 bases from V and 6 bases from J, with 24 bases between. The CDR3 DNA reads TGTGCCAGCAGCTTGGTAGGGGCCGGCTATGAACAGAGAGCTGAAGCTTTCTTT. Protein product: CASSLVGAGYEQRAEAFF. The full variable domain, in which reference TRBV5-4 and TRBJ1-1 provide the parts outside the CDR3, is ETGVTQSPTHLIKTRGQQVTLRCSSQSGHNTVSWYQQALGQGPQFIFQYYREEENGRGNFPPRFSGLQFPNYSSELNVNALELDDSALYLCASSLVGAGYEQRAEAFFGQGTRLTVV.

V is TRBV25-1 and J is TRBJ1-3; D gene uncertain. Germline V gene data show CDR1 as MGHDK and CDR2 as SYGVNS. The CDR3 is made up of 15 amino acids. Trimming removed 2 bases at V and 4 bases at J, with 12 bases between. The CDR3 protein is CASSEPTVIGNTIYF. The DNA of the CDR3 is TGTGCCAGCAGTGAACCCACAGTAATCGGAAACACCATATATTTT.

J is TRBJ1-5 and V is TRBV27; 9 bases match TRBD1. Germline trimming cut 5 bases from V and 5 bases from J; bases unmatched to any gene: 10. The CDR3 extends over 16 amino acids. The germline V gene has CDR1 MNHEY and CDR2 SMNVEV (reference sequence). Here the CDR3 reads CASSRTGGRAYQPQHF. For the CDR3, the DNA is TGTGCCAGCAGTCGAACAGGGGGCCGCGCTTATCAGCCCCAGCATTTT.

The chain combines TRBV7-9 with TRBJ2-5; tentatively, D is TRBD2 (6 bases). Germline V gives CDR1 SEHNR, CDR2 FQNEAQ (reference sequence). The CDR3 is 17 residues long. V lost 2 bases and J 1 base, leaving 17 bases between the germline ends. The CDR3 coding sequence is TGTGCCAGCAGCTTATGGATTGGGGGAGGTTTCCAAGAGACCCAGTACTTC. As protein: CASSLWIGGGFQETQYF.

In its sample, this clone was seen once. The rearrangement links TRBV5-1 to TRBJ1-2; D unclear. Germline V gives CDR1 SGHRS, CDR2 YFSETQ. This CDR3 spans 19 amino acids. The V and J ends lost 0 bases and 5 bases respectively, with 26 bases between them. The CDR3 DNA sequence: TGCGCCAGCAGCTTGGCCCCCTTAAGATACACGGTTAGCTTATATGGCTACACCTTC. Translated, it gives CASSLAPLRYTVSLYGYTF.

The chain employs TRBV29-1 and TRBJ2-3, with a possible D match to TRBD2 (5 bases). The CDR3 runs 14 residues. Germline V CDR1 and CDR2: SQVTM, ANQGSEA. V lost 0 bases to trimming and J lost 5 bases, with 12 bases between them. The CDR3 loop is CSVEDQRERDTQYF. The CDR3 DNA sequence: TGCAGCGTTGAAGATCAAAGGGAGAGAGATACGCAGTATTTT.

CDR3 nucleotides: TGTGCCAGCAGCCATACGGCGGGAGTCCCAGATACGCAGTATTTT. Translating it yields CASSHTAGVPDTQYF. The chain is built from TRBV3-1 (or the pseudogene TRBV3-2) and TRBJ2-3; 7 nucleotides line up with TRBD2. V dropped 3 bases and J dropped 4; count of bases not matched to a gene: 7. Germline-derived CDR1 and CDR2 are LGHDT and YNNKEL (reference sequence). The CDR3 totals 15 residues.

This CDR3 is CASSIEGQGFEQYF. The CDR3 nucleotides are TGTGCCAGCAGCATTGAGGGACAGGGCTTCGAGCAGTACTTC. The J gene is TRBJ2-7, the V gene TRBV5-8; 9 bases are a match to TRBD1. The CDR3 totals 14 residues. Unmatched junction bases numbered 8, after V lost 4 bases and J lost 6 bases. CDR1 SGHTS and CDR2 YDEGEE come from the germline V gene.

The V and J genes are TRBV6-6 and TRBJ2-5; D possibly matches TRBD1 or TRBD2 (5 bases each). The CDR3 covers 13 residues. The germline gives CDR1 MNHNY, CDR2 SVGAGI (reference sequence). V lost 5 bases to trimming and J lost 2 bases, with 9 bases between them. Written as DNA, the CDR3 is TGTGCCAGCAGTGCCTGGGGGCAAGAGACCCAGTACTTC. Translated, it gives CASSAWGQETQYF.

V usage is TRBV19 and J usage is TRBJ1-5; D might be TRBD1 (5 bases). V lost 3 bases to trimming and J lost 6 bases, with 12 bases between them. This CDR3 is built from 14 residues. The germline V gene has CDR1 LNHDA and CDR2 SQIVND (reference sequence). In nucleotides, the CDR3 is TGTGCCAGTAGTATGGCGTCGGGGGGTCAGCCCCAGCATTTT. Amino acid sequence: CASSMASGGQPQHF.

The gene calls are TRBV7-2 and TRBJ2-7, with 7 positions matching TRBD2. The CDR3 contains 15 residues. Germline V lookup: CDR1 SGHTA, CDR2 FQGNSA. The V and J ends lost 2 bases and 0 bases, in that order; junction bases with no gene match: 4. CDR3 residues: CASSLLGGNSYEQYF. The DNA for the CDR3 is TGTGCCAGCAGCTTACTGGGGGGGAACTCCTACGAGCAGTACTTC.

As for this clone: Other DNA sequences of this sample code for an identical CDR3. The chain uses TRBV12-3 or TRBV12-4 and TRBJ1-1, with no clear D. The V end lost 1 base, the J end lost 3 bases, and 6 bases lay between the germline ends. The CDR3 spans 13 residues. The CDR3 coding sequence is TGTGCCAGCAGTTTAGGGGCCGACACTGAAGCTTTCTTT. This encodes CASSLGADTEAFF.

The chain is built from TRBV7-9 and TRBJ2-2; TRBD1 matches at 10 bases. The V gene's germline CDR1 is SEHNR and CDR2 FQNEAQ (reference sequence). Losses at the gene ends were 2 bases for V and 0 bases for J; bases not matched to a gene: 3. This CDR3 region has 17 residues. In DNA form, the CDR3 reads TGTGCCAGCAGCTTAAGGGGGACAGGGGCGAACACCGGGGAGCTGTTTTTT. Its protein product is CASSLRGTGANTGELFF. Drawing the rest from reference TRBV7-9 and TRBJ2-2, the complete variable domain is DTGVSQNPRHKITKRGQNVTFRCDPISEHNRLYWYRQTLGQGPEFLTYFQNEAQLEKSRLLSDRFSAERPKGSFSTLEIQRTEQGDSAMYLCASSLRGTGANTGELFFGEGSRLTVL.

This chain links TRBV20-1 with TRBJ1-2; D may be TRBD1 (5 bases). CDR1 and CDR2 from the germline V gene are DFQATT and SNEGSKA (reference sequence). V dropped 3 bases and J dropped 10 bases, with 15 bases sitting between them. This CDR3 has 12 amino acids. The CDR3 region is CSASQQGRDYTF. The CDR3, as DNA: TGCAGTGCTAGTCAGCAGGGACGGGACTACACCTTC.

This chain links TRBV7-2 with TRBJ2-7; TRBD2 might be the D (6 bases). V was trimmed by 5 bases and J by 7 bases, leaving 24 bases between them. The CDR3 covers 16 residues. Germline values: CDR1 SGHTA, CDR2 FQGNSA. Here the CDR3 DNA reads TGTGCCAGCAGCCTCGACCTCGGGACCCCCCGGGGGGAGCAGTACTTC. Translation: CASSLDLGTPRGEQYF.

The chain recombines TRBV29-1 with TRBJ1-2, with 8 positions matching TRBD1. Unmatched junction bases numbered 10, after V lost 1 base and J lost 6 bases. The CDR3 spans 15 residues. Germline CDR1 is SQVTM and CDR2 is ANQGSEA. CDR3 in amino acids: CSVEVRDRGANGYTF. CDR3 DNA sequence: TGCAGCGTTGAAGTCCGAGACAGGGGAGCCAATGGCTACACCTTC.

V and J are TRBV28 and TRBJ2-7, with a weak D call TRBD2 (5 bases). The ends were cut back, 4 bases at V and 7 bases at J, with 17 bases in the middle. The CDR3 length is 14 residues. Germline CDR1 is MDHEN and CDR2 is SYDVKM. The CDR3 region is CASSSGPFREEQYF. The CDR3 coding sequence is TGTGCCAGCAGTTCCGGACCCTTTAGGGAGGAGCAGTACTTC.

The V and J genes are TRBV5-1 and TRBJ2-7, with D unresolved. CDR1 SGHRS and CDR2 YFSETQ come from the germline V gene. Trimming shortened V by 0 bases and J by 3 bases, and 7 bases separated the two germline ends. This CDR3 comprises 13 residues. The CDR3 sequence: CASSLAADYEQYF. Written as DNA, the CDR3 is TGCGCCAGCAGCTTGGCGGCAGACTACGAGCAGTACTTC. The full variable domain, with the rest looked up from reference TRBV5-1 and TRBJ2-7, is KAGVTQTPRYLIKTRGQQVTLSCSPISGHRSVSWYQQTPGQGLQFLFEYFSETQRNKGNFPGRFSGRQFSNSRSEMNVSTLELGDSALYLCASSLAADYEQYFGPGTRLTVT.